The T cell receptor beta chain under discussion was sequenced for a study of early T cells in non-severe SARS-CoV-2 infection. Whole-study context: The authors sequenced bulk RNA from unsorted whole blood, leaving chains unpaired.

Points from the study as a whole: Private and CD4 specificities were missed by VDJdb matching, which favored anti-spike CD8 responses.

V dropped 7 bases and J dropped 11; count of bases not matched to a gene: 10. Per the germline V gene, CDR1 is SGHVS and CDR2 is FQNEAQ. The CDR3 sequence is 12 residues long. With respect to this clonotype: Antigen unknown.

Each single cDNA molecule received a unique molecular identifier. Via MiXCR, TCRdb re-called the 5' RACE reads, giving one row per CDR3 protein. Among about 58,000 distinct CDR3 sequences listed, approximately 12% were seen once. The sequenced material came from whole blood. The V gene is TRBV7-8, the J gene TRBJ1-1; 7 bases line up with TRBD1. This TCR came from an adult who was a healthcare worker with PCR-confirmed SARS-CoV-2 infection or an uninfected control (not recorded which). For the CDR3, the DNA is TGTGCCAGCACCATTAACAGGGGCCAGGCTTTCTTT. Protein: CASTINRGQAFF.